These T cell receptor beta chains were read from a single sample in a study of blood T cell repertoires in COVID-19. TCRdb keeps only in-frame clones here, not all; method: immunoSEQ multiplex PCR. The sample yields 200,000 to 250,000 clones, nearly 90% seen once. Sequencing was carried out using PBMCs or T cells enriched from blood (not recorded which). Receptors were obtained from a young man who had recovered from COVID-19. Each CDR3 is given with its conserved first and last residue. D genes are given only for firm matches. Size values are once, few and many counts, or a class for expanded clones, and some rows have none.

>TRBV30|TRBJ2-1|.|.
CAWSVGSGNEQFF
TGTGCCTGGAGTGTAGGTAGCGGCAATGAGCAGTTCTTC
>TRBV20-1|TRBJ1-6|.|.
CSARPRSPLHF
TGCAGTGCTAGGCCGCGTTCACCCCTCCACTTT
>TRBV14|TRBJ2-2|TRBD2|once
CASSRDSGRGTGELFF
TGTGCCAGCAGCCGAGACAGCGGGAGAGGAACCGGGGAGCTGTTTTTT
>TRBV30|TRBJ2-1|.|.
CAWSAGDDEQFF
TGTGCCTGGAGTGCGGGAGACGATGAGCAGTTCTTC
>TRBV5-1|TRBJ1-5|.|.
CASSLLGGNQPQHF
TGCGCCAGCAGCTTGTTGGGGGGGAATCAGCCCCAGCATTTT
>TRBV3-1/TRBV3-2|TRBJ1-6|TRBD1|.
CASSFGQENSPLHF
TGTGCCAGCAGCTTCGGACAGGAAAATTCACCCCTCCACTTT
>TRBV19|TRBJ2-1|.|few
CASSRWGGAYNEQFF
TGTGCCAGTAGTCGTTGGGGGGGCGCCTACAATGAGCAGTTCTTC
>TRBV6-2/TRBV6-3|TRBJ1-5|.|.
CASSYNPGNQPQHF
TGTGCCAGCAGTTACAATCCTGGCAATCAGCCCCAGCATTTT
>TRBV28|TRBJ2-7|.|once
CASSLGGGYEQYF
TGTGCCAGCAGTCTAGGGGGGGGATACGAGCAGTACTTC
>TRBV12-3/TRBV12-4|TRBJ2-5|.|.
CASSIDWGETQYF
TGTGCCAGCAGTATCGACTGGGGCGAGACCCAGTACTTC
>TRBV7-2|TRBJ1-4|.|.
CASSSSANEKLFF
TGTGCCAGCAGCTCCTCAGCTAATGAAAAACTGTTTTTT
>TRBV3-1/TRBV3-2|TRBJ1-2|.|few
CASSQEVGEHGYTF
TGTGCCAGCAGCCAAGAAGTTGGAGAGCATGGCTACACCTTC
>TRBV6-1|TRBJ1-2|.|.
CASSEGLYRLGGYTF
TGTGCCAGCAGTGAAGGTCTGTACAGGTTGGGTGGCTACACCTTC
>TRBV7-8|TRBJ2-2|.|.
CASSSRAGELFF
TGTGCCAGCAGCTCCCGCGCCGGGGAGCTGTTTTTT
>TRBV9|TRBJ1-2|TRBD1|.
CASSQGAYGYTF
TGTGCCAGCAGCCAGGGGGCCTATGGCTACACCTTC
>TRBV6-5|TRBJ2-3|TRBD2|.
CASSSSTSGDSDTQYF
TGTGCCAGCAGTTCCTCGACTAGCGGGGACTCAGATACGCAGTATTTT
>TRBV28|TRBJ1-1|TRBD1|.
CASITGGRGRTEAFF
TGTGCCAGCATTACAGGGGGCAGAGGGAGAACTGAAGCTTTCTTT
>TRBV7-2|TRBJ2-1|.|.
CASSSYREQFF
TGTGCCAGCAGCTCCTACCGCGAGCAGTTCTTC
>TRBV28|TRBJ1-6|TRBD1|.
CASSSIGTGNNSPLHF
TGTGCCAGCAGTAGCATAGGGACAGGGAATAATTCACCCCTCCACTTT
>TRBV27|TRBJ2-1|TRBD2|.
CASPLRLLASNEQFF
TGTGCCAGCCCCCTAAGGCTACTAGCGTCCAATGAGCAGTTCTTC
>TRBV5-1|TRBJ2-2|TRBD1|.
CASSPGQGERVRGSGTGELFF
TGCGCCAGCAGTCCCGGACAGGGAGAACGGGTGCGTGGGAGTGGCACCGGGGAGCTGTTTTTT
>TRBV2|TRBJ2-7|.|.
CASKGGDKSSYEQYF
TGTGCCAGCAAGGGGGGGGACAAGAGCTCCTACGAGCAGTACTTC
>TRBV11-3|TRBJ2-1|TRBD1|.
CASSATGVGIGNEQFF
TGTGCCAGCAGCGCCACAGGGGTTGGGATCGGGAATGAGCAGTTCTTC
>TRBV7-3|TRBJ2-2|TRBD2|.
CASRLAGGNTGELFF
TGTGCCAGCAGACTAGCGGGGGGTAACACCGGGGAGCTGTTTTTT
>TRBV18|TRBJ2-3|.|.
CASSPARGTDTQYF
TGTGCCAGCTCACCTGCGAGGGGCACAGATACGCAGTATTTT
>TRBV4-1|TRBJ1-5|.|.
CASSQGRGFSNQPQHF
TGCGCCAGCAGCCAGGGAAGAGGGTTTAGCAATCAGCCCCAGCATTTT
>TRBV11-3|TRBJ1-1|TRBD1|.
CASSGQGNTEAFF
TGTGCCAGCAGCGGACAGGGTAACACTGAAGCTTTCTTT
>TRBV6-1|TRBJ2-7|TRBD1|.
CASSDTGGSYEQYF
TGTGCCAGCAGTGACACAGGGGGCTCCTACGAGCAGTACTTC
>TRBV24-1|TRBJ2-3|TRBD2|.
CATSSAGGTDTQYF
TGTGCCACCAGTTCAGCGGGAGGAACAGATACGCAGTATTTT
>TRBV29-1|TRBJ2-7|TRBD1|.
CSVVIGTGLYEQYF
TGCAGCGTTGTCATAGGGACAGGGCTATACGAGCAGTACTTC
>TRBV7-9|TRBJ1-4|TRBD1|.
CASSEMTGANEKLFF
TGTGCCAGCAGCGAGATGACAGGGGCTAATGAAAAACTGTTTTTT
>TRBV27|TRBJ2-7|TRBD2|.
CASSPSSGGAVEQYF
TGTGCCAGCAGTCCATCTAGCGGGGGGGCGGTCGAGCAGTACTTC
>TRBV13|TRBJ1-5|.|.
CASSNREYNQPQHF
TGTGCCAGCAGCAACCGGGAATACAATCAGCCCCAGCATTTT
>TRBV3-1/TRBV3-2|TRBJ2-5|.|.
CASSRGGAETQYF
TGTGCCAGCAGCCGGGGAGGAGCAGAGACCCAGTACTTC
>TRBV11-3|TRBJ2-1|TRBD2|.
CASSQGPSGGYNEQFF
TGTGCCAGCAGCCAAGGCCCTAGCGGGGGCTACAATGAGCAGTTCTTC
>TRBV7-9|TRBJ1-1|.|.
CASSFSEPNTEAFF
TGTGCCAGCAGCTTTTCTGAGCCGAACACTGAAGCTTTCTTT
>TRBV30|TRBJ2-3|.|.
CAWRRSSGHTQYF
TGTGCCTGGAGACGGTCAAGCGGGCATACGCAGTATTTT
>TRBV5-5|TRBJ2-1|TRBD1|.
CASSLEGAVYNEQFF
TGTGCCAGCAGCTTGGAGGGGGCCGTCTACAATGAGCAGTTCTTC
>TRBV6-2/TRBV6-3|TRBJ1-1|.|once
CASSYGALLGQNTEAFF
TGTGCCAGCAGTTACGGCGCCCTATTAGGACAGAACACTGAAGCTTTCTTT
>TRBV7-2|TRBJ2-7|TRBD2|.
CASSLAASGRARGVHF
TGTGCCAGCAGCTTAGCGGCTAGCGGGAGGGCCCGGGGTGTCCACTTC
>TRBV28|TRBJ1-4|TRBD1|.
CASIQRYGQGIITNEKLFF
TGTGCCAGCATCCAAAGATATGGACAGGGAATAATTACTAATGAAAAACTGTTTTTT
>TRBV4-2|TRBJ1-5|.|.
CASRQTSDSNQPQHF
TGTGCCAGCAGACAGACATCCGATAGCAATCAGCCCCAGCATTTT
>TRBV10-3|TRBJ2-1|TRBD2|.
CAISVSSGRNNEQFF
TGTGCCATCAGTGTGTCTAGCGGGCGAAATAATGAGCAGTTCTTC
>TRBV2|TRBJ2-1|TRBD2|.
CASSDPGTSGYNEQFF
TGTGCCAGCAGTGACCCCGGGACTAGCGGCTACAATGAGCAGTTCTTC
>TRBV27|TRBJ2-1|.|.
CASSYRVWNEQFF
TGTGCCAGCAGTTACAGAGTCTGGAATGAGCAGTTCTTC
>TRBV7-8|TRBJ2-3|.|few
CASSLNRALTDTQYF
TGTGCCAGCAGCTTAAATCGAGCACTCACAGATACGCAGTATTTT
>TRBV4-2|TRBJ2-3|TRBD2|many
CASSQEASGGADTQYF
TGTGCCAGCAGCCAAGAAGCGAGCGGGGGGGCAGATACGCAGTATTTT
>TRBV20-1|TRBJ1-6|.|.
CSVFFPPLHF
TGCAGTGTATTTTTTCCACCCCTCCACTTT